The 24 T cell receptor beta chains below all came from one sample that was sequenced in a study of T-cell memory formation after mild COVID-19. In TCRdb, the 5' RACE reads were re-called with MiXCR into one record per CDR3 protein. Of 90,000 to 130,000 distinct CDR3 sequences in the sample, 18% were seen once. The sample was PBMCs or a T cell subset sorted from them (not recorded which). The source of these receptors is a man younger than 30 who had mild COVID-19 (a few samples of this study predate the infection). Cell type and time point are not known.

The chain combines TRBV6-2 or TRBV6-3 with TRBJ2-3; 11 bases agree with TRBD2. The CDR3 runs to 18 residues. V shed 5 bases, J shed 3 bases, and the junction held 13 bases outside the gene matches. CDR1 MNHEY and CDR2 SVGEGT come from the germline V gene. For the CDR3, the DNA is TGTGCCAGCAGTAAACAACCCCAACTAGCGGGGGAGACAGATACGCAGTATTTT. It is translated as CASSKQPQLAGETDTQYF.

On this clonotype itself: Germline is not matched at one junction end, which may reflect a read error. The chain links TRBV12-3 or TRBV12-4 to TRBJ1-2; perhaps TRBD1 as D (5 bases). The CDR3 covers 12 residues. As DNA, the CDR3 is TGTGACAGCAGTTTACCGGGACGCGACCCAACCTTC. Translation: CDSSLPGRDPTF.

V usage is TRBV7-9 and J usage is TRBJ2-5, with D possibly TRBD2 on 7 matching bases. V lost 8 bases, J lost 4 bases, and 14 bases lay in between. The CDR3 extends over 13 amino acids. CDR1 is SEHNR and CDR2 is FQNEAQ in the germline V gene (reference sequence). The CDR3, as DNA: TGTGCCAGCGTCCGGGGAGGGGGAGAGACCCAGTACTTC. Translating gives CASVRGGGETQYF. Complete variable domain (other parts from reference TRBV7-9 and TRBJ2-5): DTGVSQNPRHKITKRGQNVTFRCDPISEHNRLYWYRQTLGQGPEFLTYFQNEAQLEKSRLLSDRFSAERPKGSFSTLEIQRTEQGDSAMYLCASVRGGGETQYFGPGTRLLVL.

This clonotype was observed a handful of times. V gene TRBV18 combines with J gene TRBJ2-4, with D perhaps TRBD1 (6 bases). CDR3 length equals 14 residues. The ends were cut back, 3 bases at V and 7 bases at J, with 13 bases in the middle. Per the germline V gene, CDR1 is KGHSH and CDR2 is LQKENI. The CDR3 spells CASSPAAGVNIQYF. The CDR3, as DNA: TGTGCCAGCTCACCCGCGGCAGGGGTGAACATTCAGTACTTC.

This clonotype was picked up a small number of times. The chain's CDR3 is CASSQGRDSPYEQYF. CDR3 nucleotide sequence: TGCGCCAGCAGCCAAGGAAGGGACAGCCCCTACGAGCAGTACTTC. The chain couples TRBV4-3 to TRBJ2-7; 7 positions match TRBD1. The J segment lost 2 bases and the V segment lost 1 base, leaving 5 bases of the junction unmatched. The CDR3 runs 15 residues. Germline V gene data show CDR1 as LGHNA and CDR2 as YSLEER.

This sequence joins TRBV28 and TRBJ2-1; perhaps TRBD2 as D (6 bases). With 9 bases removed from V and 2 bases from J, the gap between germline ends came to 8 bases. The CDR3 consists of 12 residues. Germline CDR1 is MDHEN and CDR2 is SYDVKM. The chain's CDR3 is CASGGTYNEQFF. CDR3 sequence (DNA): TGTGCCAGTGGGGGGACCTACAATGAGCAGTTCTTC.

The CDR3 region has the DNA TGTGCCAGCAGTTACTCGAGGACGTCGGCTTTCTTT. Protein sequence: CASSYSRTSAFF. The rearrangement uses TRBV6-2 or TRBV6-3 and TRBJ1-1, with no clear D. Germline CDR1 reads MNHEY; CDR2 reads SVGEGT. The CDR3 runs 12 residues. V was pared by 0 bases and J by 11 bases, with 10 bases between.

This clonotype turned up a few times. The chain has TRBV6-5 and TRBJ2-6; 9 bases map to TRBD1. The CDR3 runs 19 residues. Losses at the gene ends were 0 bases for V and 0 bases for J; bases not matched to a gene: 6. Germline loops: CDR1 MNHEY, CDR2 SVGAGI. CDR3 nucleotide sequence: TGTGCCAGCAGTTACTCCGGGGGACAGGGACTCTCTGGGGCCAACGTCCTGACTTTC. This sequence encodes CASSYSGGQGLSGANVLTF.

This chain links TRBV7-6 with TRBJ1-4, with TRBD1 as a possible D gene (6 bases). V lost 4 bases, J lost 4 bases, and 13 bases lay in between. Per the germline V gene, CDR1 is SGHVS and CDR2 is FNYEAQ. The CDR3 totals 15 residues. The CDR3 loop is CASSSRQDFNEKLFF. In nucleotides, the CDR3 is TGTGCCAGCAGCTCCCGACAGGACTTTAATGAAAAACTGTTTTTT.

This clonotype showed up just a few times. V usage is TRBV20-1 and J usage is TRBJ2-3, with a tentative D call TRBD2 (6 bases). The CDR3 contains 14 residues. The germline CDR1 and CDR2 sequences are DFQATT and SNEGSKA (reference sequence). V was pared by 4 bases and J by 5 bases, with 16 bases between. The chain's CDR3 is CSATGTRVGDTQYF. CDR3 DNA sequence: TGCAGTGCTACCGGGACTCGAGTTGGAGATACGCAGTATTTT.

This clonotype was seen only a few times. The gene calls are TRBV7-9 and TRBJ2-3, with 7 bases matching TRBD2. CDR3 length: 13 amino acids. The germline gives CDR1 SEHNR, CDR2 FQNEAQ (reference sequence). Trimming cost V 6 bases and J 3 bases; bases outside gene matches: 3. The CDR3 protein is CASSQAGTDTQYF. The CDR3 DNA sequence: TGTGCCAGCAGTCAAGCGGGGACAGATACGCAGTATTTT.

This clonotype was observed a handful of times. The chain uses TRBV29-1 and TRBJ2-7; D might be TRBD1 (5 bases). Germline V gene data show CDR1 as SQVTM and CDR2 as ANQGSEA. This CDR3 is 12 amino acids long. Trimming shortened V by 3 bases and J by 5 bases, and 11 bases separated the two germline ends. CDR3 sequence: CSVDPRDNEQYV. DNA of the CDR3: TGCAGCGTTGACCCCAGGGATAACGAGCAGTACGTC.

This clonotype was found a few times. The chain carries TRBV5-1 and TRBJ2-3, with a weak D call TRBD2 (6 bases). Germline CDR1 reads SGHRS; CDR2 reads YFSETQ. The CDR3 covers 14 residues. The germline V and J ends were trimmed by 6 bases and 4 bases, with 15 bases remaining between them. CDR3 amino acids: CASTPGRNADTQYF. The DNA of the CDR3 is TGCGCCAGCACCCCGGGGAGGAACGCAGATACGCAGTATTTT.

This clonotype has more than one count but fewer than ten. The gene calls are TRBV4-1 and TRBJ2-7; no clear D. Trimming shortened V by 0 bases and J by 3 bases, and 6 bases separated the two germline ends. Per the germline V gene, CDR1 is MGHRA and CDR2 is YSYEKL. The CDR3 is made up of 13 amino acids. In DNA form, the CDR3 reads TGCGCCAGCAGCCAAGACCGCGTCTACGAGCAGTACGTC. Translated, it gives CASSQDRVYEQYV.

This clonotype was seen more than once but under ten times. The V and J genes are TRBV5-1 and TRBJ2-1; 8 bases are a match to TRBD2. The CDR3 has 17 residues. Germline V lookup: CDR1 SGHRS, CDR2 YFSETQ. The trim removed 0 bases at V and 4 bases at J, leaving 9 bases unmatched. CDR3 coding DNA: TGCGCCAGCAGCTTGGCCGGGGGGGCAGGGATTTACAATGAGCAGTTCTTC. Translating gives CASSLAGGAGIYNEQFF.

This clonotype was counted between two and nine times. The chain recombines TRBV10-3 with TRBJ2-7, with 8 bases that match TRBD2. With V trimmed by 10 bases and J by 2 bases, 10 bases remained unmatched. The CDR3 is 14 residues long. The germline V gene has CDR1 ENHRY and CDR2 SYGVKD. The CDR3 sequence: CATDRSGIPYEQYF. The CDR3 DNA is TGTGCCACCGACCGTAGCGGGATACCCTACGAGCAGTACTTC.

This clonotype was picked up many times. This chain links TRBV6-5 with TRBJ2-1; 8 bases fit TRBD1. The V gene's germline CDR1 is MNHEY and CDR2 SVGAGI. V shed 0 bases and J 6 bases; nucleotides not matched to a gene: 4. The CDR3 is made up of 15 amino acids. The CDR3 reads CASSYSTGVGNEQFF. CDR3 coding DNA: TGTGCCAGCAGTTACTCGACAGGGGTGGGCAATGAGCAGTTCTTC.

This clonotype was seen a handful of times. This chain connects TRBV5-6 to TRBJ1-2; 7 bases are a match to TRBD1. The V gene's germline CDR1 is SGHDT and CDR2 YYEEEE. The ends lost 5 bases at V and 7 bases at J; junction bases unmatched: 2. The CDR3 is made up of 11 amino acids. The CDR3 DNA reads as TGTGCCAGCAGGGAGGGGGCTGGCTACACCTTC. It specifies CASREGAGYTF.

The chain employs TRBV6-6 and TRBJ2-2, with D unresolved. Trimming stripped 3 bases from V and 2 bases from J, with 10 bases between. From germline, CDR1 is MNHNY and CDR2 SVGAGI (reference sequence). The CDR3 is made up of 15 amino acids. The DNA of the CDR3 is TGTGCCAGCAGTTATCAGACACCTAACACCGGGGAGCTGTTTTTT. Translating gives CASSYQTPNTGELFF.

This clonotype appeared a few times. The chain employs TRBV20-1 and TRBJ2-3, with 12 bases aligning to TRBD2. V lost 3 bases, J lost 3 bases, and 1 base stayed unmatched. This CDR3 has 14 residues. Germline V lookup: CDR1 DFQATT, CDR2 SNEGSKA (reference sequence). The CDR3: CSARTSGGTDTQYF. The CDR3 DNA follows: TGCAGTGCTAGGACTAGCGGGGGAACAGATACGCAGTATTTT.

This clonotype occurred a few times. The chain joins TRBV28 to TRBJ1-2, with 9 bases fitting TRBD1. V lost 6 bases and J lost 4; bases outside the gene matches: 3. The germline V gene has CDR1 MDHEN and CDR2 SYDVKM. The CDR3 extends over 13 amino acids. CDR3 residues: CASRSGQGYGYTF. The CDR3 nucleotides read TGTGCCAGCAGGTCGGGACAGGGCTATGGCTACACCTTC.

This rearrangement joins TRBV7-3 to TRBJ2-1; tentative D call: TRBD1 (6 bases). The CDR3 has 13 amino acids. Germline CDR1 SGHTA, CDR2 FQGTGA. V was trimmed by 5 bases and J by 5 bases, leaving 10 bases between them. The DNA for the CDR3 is TGTGCCAGCAGCCCCACAGGGCACAATGAGCAGTTCTTC. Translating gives CASSPTGHNEQFF.

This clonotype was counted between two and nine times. CDR3 sequence (DNA): TGTGCCAGCAGTGACTCTTCAGGGATTGGCTACACCTTC. This gives the protein CASSDSSGIGYTF. The chain links TRBV6-4 to TRBJ1-2, with TRBD1 as a possible D gene (5 bases). The CDR3 extends over 13 amino acids. CDR1 is MRHNA, CDR2 SNTAGT, per germline. Trimming stripped 0 bases from V and 7 bases from J, with 9 bases between.

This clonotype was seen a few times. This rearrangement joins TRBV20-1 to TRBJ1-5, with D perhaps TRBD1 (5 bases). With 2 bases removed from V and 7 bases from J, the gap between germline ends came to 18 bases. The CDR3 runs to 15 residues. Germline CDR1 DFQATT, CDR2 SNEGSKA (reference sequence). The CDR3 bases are TGCAGTGCTAGAAGATCGGGGGTGGCCAGCCAGCCCCAGCATTTT. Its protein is CSARRSGVASQPQHF.